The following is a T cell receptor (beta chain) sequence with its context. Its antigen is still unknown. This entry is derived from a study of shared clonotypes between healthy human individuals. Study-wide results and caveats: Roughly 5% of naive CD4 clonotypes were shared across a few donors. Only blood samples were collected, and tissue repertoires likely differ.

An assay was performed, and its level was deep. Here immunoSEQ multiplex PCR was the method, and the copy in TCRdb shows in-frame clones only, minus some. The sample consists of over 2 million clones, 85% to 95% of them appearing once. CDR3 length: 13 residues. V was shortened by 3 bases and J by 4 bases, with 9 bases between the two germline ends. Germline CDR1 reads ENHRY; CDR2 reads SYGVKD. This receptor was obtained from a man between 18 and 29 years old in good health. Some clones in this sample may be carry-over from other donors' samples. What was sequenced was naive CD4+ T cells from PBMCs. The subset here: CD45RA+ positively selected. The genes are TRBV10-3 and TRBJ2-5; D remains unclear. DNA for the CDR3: TGTGCCATCAGTGAACGGACGAGAGAGACCCAGTACTTC. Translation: CAISERTRETQYF.